This T cell receptor (beta chain) was sequenced for a study of control samples from healthy donors and cancer patients (TCRdb year 2020). Library preparation employed the immunoSEQ multiplex PCR assay. Not all clones reach the TCRdb copy of this immuneACCESS table, which keeps in-frame sequences only. Checked studies attribute under half of the gap to unresolved V genes and leave the rest unexplained. This sample is represented by 350,000 to 450,000 clones; around nine tenths of them were singletons. In total, the top ten clones hold about 6.3% of the sample. On this clone itself: The specificity of this receptor is unknown. Qualities for individual bases were not recorded, and no much larger clone is one base off.

This clonotype was obtained from a man between 40 and 49 years old with head and neck cancer. What was sequenced was PBMCs.

Read as DNA, the sequence is TGTGCCAGCAGTTCGCGCAGGGGACAGGTTTTATACGAGCAGTACTTC. Translated, it gives CASSSRRGQVLYEQYF. The chain employs TRBV6-5 and TRBJ2-7, with 8 central nucleotides matching TRBD1. Ends trimmed: V by 4 bases, J by 4 bases; bases unmatched to a gene: 12. From the cysteine up to the phenylalanine, the CDR3 has a length of 16 residues. Of the read, only the CDR3 DNA is kept; its 48 bases are in frame from base 1. Per the germline V gene, MNHEY is the CDR1 and SVGAGI is the CDR2.